The 29 T cell receptor beta chains below all came from one sample that was sequenced in a study of CD8 T cells in Susac syndrome. It was with random hexamers that 0.5 to 1 ug RNA was reverse transcribed. A single record per CDR3 protein comes from TCRdb applying MiXCR to the immunoSEQ multiplex PCR reads. There are roughly 130,000 distinct CDR3 sequences in the sample; roughly 96% occur only once, and more than 0.1% lies in the top ten. The sample comprised CD4+ T cells from PBMCs. The receptors here all came from a human donor in good health.

V and J are TRBV12-3 or TRBV12-4 and TRBJ1-1, with D unclear. V was pared by 3 bases and J by 10 bases, with 12 bases between. CDR3 size: 12 residues. CDR3 DNA sequence: TGTGCCAGCAGTTTGATGCGGAACCGAGCTTTCTTT. Translation gives CASSLMRNRAFF.

The rearrangement joins TRBV20-1 to TRBJ2-7, with D possibly being TRBD2 (5 bases). The CDR3 length is 14 residues. From germline, CDR1 is DFQATT and CDR2 SNEGSKA (reference sequence). Trimming shortened V by 3 bases and J by 3 bases, and 15 bases separated the two germline ends. The CDR3 reads CSARDWERRYEQYF. The CDR3 DNA reads TGCAGTGCTAGGGACTGGGAGAGACGCTACGAGCAGTACTTC.

This clonotype was counted a few times. The genes are TRBV7-2 and TRBJ1-1; the D is unclear. The CDR3 totals 14 residues. Between the trimmed V and J ends, which lost 1 base and 4 bases, there was a span of 10 bases. The germline CDR1 and CDR2 sequences are SGHTA and FQGNSA. CDR3 DNA: TGTGCCAGCAGCTTAGTGGGAGCAGGCACTGAAGCTTTCTTT. Translated: CASSLVGAGTEAFF.

CDR3 protein: CASSLASGDLPYEQYF. In DNA form, the CDR3 reads TGTGCCAGCAGCTTAGCGTCCGGGGACCTCCCCTACGAGCAGTACTTC. This chain uses TRBV7-2 with TRBJ2-7; D is tentatively TRBD1 or TRBD2 (5 bases each). This CDR3 has 16 amino acids. Between the trimmed V and J ends, which lost 0 bases and 2 bases, there was a span of 14 bases. In germline, CDR1 is SGHTA, CDR2 FQGNSA.

V gene TRBV7-9 combines with J gene TRBJ2-1; 7 bases map to TRBD2. Trimming cost V 8 bases and J 0 bases; bases outside gene matches: 10. The CDR3 runs to 16 residues. Germline values: CDR1 SEHNR, CDR2 FQNEAQ (reference sequence). The CDR3 is CASGRSSSGSYNEQFF. The CDR3 DNA reads TGTGCCAGCGGTAGGTCGTCTAGCGGCTCCTACAATGAGCAGTTCTTC.

This clonotype has more than one count but fewer than ten. The V call is TRBV2, the J call TRBJ2-7; D gene uncertain. Per germline, CDR1 SNHLY and CDR2 FYNNEI. The V and J ends lost 5 bases and 5 bases respectively, with 7 bases between them. There are 11 residues in the CDR3. CDR3 sequence (DNA): TGTGCCAGCAGTCTAAGGGACGAGCAGTACTTC. Translation gives CASSLRDEQYF.

The chain employs TRBV7-9 and TRBJ1-1; no reliable D call. CDR1 and CDR2 (germline): SEHNR, FQNEAQ (reference sequence). This CDR3 comprises 12 residues. Trimming pared 1 base from V and 10 bases from J, leaving 10 bases between. For the CDR3, the DNA is TGTGCCAGCAGCTTAGATCTGGGATCAGCTTTCTTT. Translation gives CASSLDLGSAFF. The full variable domain, with the rest looked up from reference TRBV7-9 and TRBJ1-1, is DTGVSQNPRHKITKRGQNVTFRCDPISEHNRLYWYRQTLGQGPEFLTYFQNEAQLEKSRLLSDRFSAERPKGSFSTLEIQRTEQGDSAMYLCASSLDLGSAFFGQGTRLTVV.

This rearrangement joins TRBV24-1 to TRBJ2-7; D gene unclear. V lost 3 bases, J lost 6 bases, and 17 bases lay in between. The length of the CDR3 is 15 residues. Germline loops: CDR1 KGHDR, CDR2 SFDVKD. CDR3 amino acids: CATSDARTADGEQYF. The CDR3 DNA is TGTGCCACCAGTGATGCCCGGACGGCGGACGGCGAGCAGTACTTC.

The rearrangement joins TRBV28 to TRBJ2-7; D not resolved. There are 10 residues in the CDR3. Germline V gives CDR1 MDHEN, CDR2 SYDVKM. Trimming shortened V by 5 bases and J by 4 bases, and 3 bases separated the two germline ends. CDR3 bases: TGTGCCAGCAGTGAGTACGAGCAGTACTTC. It is translated as CASSEYEQYF.

This chain links TRBV28 with TRBJ1-1; 8 bases fit TRBD1. CDR1 MDHEN and CDR2 SYDVKM come from the germline V gene. This CDR3 region has 16 residues. Germline trimming cut 6 bases from V and 0 bases from J; bases unmatched to any gene: 9. DNA of the CDR3: TGTGCCAGCAGCCCTCTGACAGGGGCCCTGAACACTGAAGCTTTCTTT. Translation: CASSPLTGALNTEAFF.

The chain links TRBV28 to TRBJ1-2; D not certain. The CDR3 is 12 amino acids. V gave up 3 bases and J gave up 8 bases, with 10 bases separating them. CDR1 MDHEN and CDR2 SYDVKM come from the germline V gene. This chain's CDR3 is CASSFDGGGYTF. CDR3 sequence (DNA): TGTGCCAGCAGTTTTGATGGAGGCGGCTACACCTTC.

This clonotype appeared a single time. The chain employs TRBV7-9 and TRBJ2-3, with unresolved D. In germline, CDR1 is SEHNR, CDR2 FQNEAQ (reference sequence). V lost 5 bases and J lost 2, with 11 bases in between. The CDR3 is 14 residues long. This CDR3 reads CASSPHGNTDTQYF. The CDR3 DNA follows: TGTGCCAGCAGCCCTCATGGGAACACAGATACGCAGTATTTT.

V gene TRBV19 combines with J gene TRBJ2-5; unclear D gene. Trimming removed 3 bases from V and 2 bases from J, with 16 bases in between. CDR1 LNHDA and CDR2 SQIVND come from the germline V gene (reference sequence). The CDR3 has 16 amino acids. The CDR3 DNA follows: TGTGCCAGTAGTATCGCAACGTTATCTGGACAAGAGACCCAGTACTTC. It yields the protein CASSIATLSGQETQYF.

This clonotype was detected once. V and J are TRBV6-1 and TRBJ2-1; D unresolved. V lost 0 bases to trimming and J lost 9 bases, with 9 bases between them. Germline assignment: CDR1 MNHNS and CDR2 SASEGT. The CDR3 is 13 residues long. The CDR3 reads CASSEALFSEQFF. The CDR3 nucleotides read TGTGCCAGCAGTGAAGCGTTATTTTCTGAGCAGTTCTTC.

The rearrangement joins TRBV5-1 to TRBJ2-5; D gene uncertain. CDR1 and CDR2 from the germline V gene are SGHRS and YFSETQ. CDR3 length: 12 amino acids. V lost 6 bases and J 4 bases, leaving 10 bases between the germline ends. For the CDR3, the DNA is TGCGCCAGCAACGAACATGGAGAGACCCAGTACTTC. Protein sequence: CASNEHGETQYF.

The chain combines TRBV7-6 with TRBJ2-6; the D gene is possibly TRBD2 (7 bases). Germline V CDR1 and CDR2: SGHVS, FNYEAQ. The CDR3 totals 17 residues. The germline V and J ends were trimmed by 1 base and 2 bases, with 12 bases remaining between them. The CDR3 DNA follows: TGTGCCAGCAGCTTAGGGGGGGGGCGAACTGGGGCCAACGTCCTGACTTTC. This encodes CASSLGGGRTGANVLTF.

The chain has TRBV18 and TRBJ2-7, with D possibly TRBD2 on 5 matching bases. V lost 6 bases and J 2 bases, leaving 17 bases between the germline ends. Germline CDR1 reads KGHSH; CDR2 reads LQKENI. The CDR3 contains 15 residues. The chain's CDR3 is CASSLGRVLTYEQYF. The DNA for the CDR3 is TGTGCCAGCTCCCTAGGGCGGGTCCTAACCTACGAGCAGTACTTC.

This chain's CDR3 is CASRNSGRSYEQYF. The CDR3 region has the DNA TGTGCCAGCAGAAATAGCGGGAGGTCCTACGAGCAGTACTTC. This rearrangement joins TRBV3-1 to TRBJ2-7; TRBD2 matches at 10 bases. V was pared by 6 bases and J by 1 base, with 3 bases of the junction left unmatched. The CDR3 is 14 residues long. From germline, CDR1 is LGHDT and CDR2 YNNKEL (reference sequence).

The chain has TRBV5-1 and TRBJ2-7, with D tentatively TRBD1 or TRBD2 (5 bases each). The ends were cut back, 0 bases at V and 6 bases at J, with 13 bases in the middle. The CDR3 totals 14 residues. Germline CDR1 and CDR2: SGHRS and YFSETQ. The CDR3 loop is CASSLDGARGEQYF. CDR3 bases: TGCGCCAGCAGCTTGGACGGGGCTAGAGGCGAGCAGTACTTC.

The chain employs TRBV20-1 and TRBJ2-1; TRBD1 or TRBD2 may be the D gene (5 bases each). V lost 6 bases and J lost 4, with 19 bases in between. CDR3 length: 15 residues. Germline-derived CDR1 and CDR2 are DFQATT and SNEGSKA (reference sequence). CDR3 nucleotide sequence: TGCAGTGCGCCTCCTGGGGGATTGGGGTACAATGAGCAGTTCTTC. Protein product: CSAPPGGLGYNEQFF.

The chain is built from TRBV7-9 and TRBJ2-5; D tentatively fits TRBD1 or TRBD2 (5 bases each). Germline V CDR1 and CDR2: SEHNR, FQNEAQ (reference sequence). The CDR3 length is 17 residues. V gave up 3 bases and J gave up 6 bases, with 23 bases separating them. CDR3 bases: TGTGCCAGCAGCTTGACGGGTGGGACCTCACAGCGGAAGACCCAGTACTTC. Translating it yields CASSLTGGTSQRKTQYF.

J is TRBJ2-7 and V is TRBV7-9, with 10 bases that match TRBD1. Germline values: CDR1 SEHNR, CDR2 FQNEAQ (reference sequence). The CDR3 loop spans 16 amino acids. V lost 5 bases and J lost 1; bases outside the gene matches: 8. CDR3 coding DNA: TGTGCCAGCAGCCACAAGGGACAGGGGATTTCCTACGAGCAGTACTTC. Protein product: CASSHKGQGISYEQYF. The full variable domain, rest sourced from reference TRBV7-9 and TRBJ2-7, is DTGVSQNPRHKITKRGQNVTFRCDPISEHNRLYWYRQTLGQGPEFLTYFQNEAQLEKSRLLSDRFSAERPKGSFSTLEIQRTEQGDSAMYLCASSHKGQGISYEQYFGPGTRLTVT.

The chain combines TRBV11-2 with TRBJ2-2; the match to TRBD2 covers 10 bases. Germline loops: CDR1 SGHAT, CDR2 FQNNGV. The V and J ends lost 2 bases and 6 bases, in that order; junction bases with no gene match: 6. The CDR3 is made up of 16 amino acids. The CDR3 reads CASSLRSSGSAGELFF. Written as DNA, the CDR3 is TGTGCCAGCAGCTTACGGTCTAGCGGGAGTGCCGGGGAGCTGTTTTTT. Looking up the rest from reference TRBV11-2 and TRBJ2-2 gives the full variable domain: EAGVAQSPRYKIIEKRQSVAFWCNPISGHATLYWYQQILGQGPKLLIQFQNNGVVDDSQLPKDRFSAERLKGVDSTLKIQPAKLEDSAVYLCASSLRSSGSAGELFFGEGSRLTVL.

V usage is TRBV3-1 and J usage is TRBJ1-5; D is possibly TRBD1 (5 bases). The CDR3 loop spans 14 amino acids. Per the germline V gene, CDR1 is LGHDT and CDR2 is YNNKEL (reference sequence). V lost 3 bases to trimming and J lost 3 bases, with 9 bases between them. CDR3 in amino acids: CASSHRDHNQPQHF. In DNA form, the CDR3 reads TGTGCCAGCAGCCACAGGGACCACAATCAGCCCCAGCATTTT.

The chain couples TRBV12-3 or TRBV12-4 to TRBJ2-2, with unresolved D. This CDR3 spans 11 amino acids. The V and J ends lost 6 bases and 8 bases respectively, with 7 bases between them. CDR3 residues: CASSPWGELFF. DNA for the CDR3: TGTGCCAGCAGCCCGTGGGGGGAGCTGTTTTTT.

This chain connects TRBV2 to TRBJ2-7; no clear D gene. There are 14 residues in the CDR3. Germline lookup yields CDR1 SNHLY and CDR2 FYNNEI. The ends were cut back, 0 bases at V and 7 bases at J, with 13 bases in the middle. CDR3 bases: TGTGCCAGCAGTGAAGCGCTTCGCATCCGGGAGCAGTACTTC. Its translation: CASSEALRIREQYF.

This chain uses TRBV12-3 or TRBV12-4 with TRBJ2-3, with 8 bases fitting TRBD2. The CDR3 totals 13 residues. V lost 10 bases, J lost 2 bases, and 5 bases stayed unmatched. Here the CDR3 reads CATTSGLTDTQYF. The DNA for the CDR3 is TGTGCCACTACTAGCGGACTCACAGATACGCAGTATTTT.

J is TRBJ2-3 and V is TRBV19; D unclear. Germline CDR1 and CDR2: LNHDA and SQIVND (reference sequence). This CDR3 is 11 amino acids long. V was trimmed by 3 bases and J by 6 bases, leaving 4 bases between them. The CDR3 DNA reads as TGTGCCAGTAGTATCCTCGATACGCAGTATTTT. This encodes CASSILDTQYF.

The V call is TRBV12-3 or TRBV12-4, the J call TRBJ2-5; TRBD2 might be the D (6 bases). The CDR3 consists of 15 residues. Trimming pared 0 bases from V and 2 bases from J, leaving 10 bases between. The CDR3 is CASSLADGGQETQYF. The CDR3 DNA sequence: TGTGCCAGCAGTTTAGCGGATGGGGGGCAAGAGACCCAGTACTTC.